One and the same sample provided the 5 T cell receptor beta chains below, sequenced in a study of shared clonotypes between healthy human individuals. The assay was immunoSEQ multiplex PCR, and TCRdb's table has in-frame clones only and misses some. The repertoire holds hundreds of thousands of clones, with about 95% as singletons. As defined, naive CD8 cells were CD45RO-negative and positively selected for CCR7, with terminally differentiated effector memory CD45RA+ cells excluded. Sample: naive CD8+ T cells sorted from blood. These receptors were taken from a woman between 25 and 40 years old in good health.

As concerns this clone: The germline gene is not matched at one end of the junction; a read error may be the cause. The chain links TRBV6-1 to TRBJ2-2; TRBD1 might be the D (6 bases). This CDR3 is 15 amino acids long. CDR1 and CDR2 (germline): MNHNS, SASEGT. The CDR3 DNA is TGTGCCAGCAGAGACCGGGACACGAAGACCGGGGAGCTGTTTTTT. Protein product: CASRDRDTKTGELFF.

This clone has just one count. The chain employs TRBV7-9 and TRBJ2-1; 8 bases are shared with TRBD2. This CDR3 has 18 amino acids. V dropped 5 bases and J dropped 0; count of bases not matched to a gene: 12. Germline V gives CDR1 SEHNR, CDR2 FQNEAQ (reference sequence). CDR3 nucleotides: TGTGCCAGCAGCGCGAGAACGGGAGGGTGGAGCTCCTACAATGAGCAGTTCTTC. This gives the protein CASSARTGGWSSYNEQFF.

This chain joins TRBV2 and TRBJ2-2, with a weak D call TRBD2 (6 bases). Germline CDR1 is SNHLY and CDR2 is FYNNEI. The CDR3 loop spans 15 amino acids. Trimming left V 8 bases short and J 3 bases short, with 16 bases between. Here the CDR3 reads CASRDEGGYTGELFF. CDR3 coding DNA: TGTGCCAGCCGGGATGAGGGAGGCTACACCGGGGAGCTGTTTTTT.

This chain joins TRBV19 and TRBJ2-7; D not certain. Germline V gives CDR1 LNHDA, CDR2 SQIVND (reference sequence). V lost 5 bases and J lost 2, with 13 bases in between. This CDR3 spans 14 amino acids. The CDR3 sequence: CASSQVRNPYEQYF. The CDR3 DNA follows: TGTGCCAGTAGTCAAGTGCGGAATCCCTACGAGCAGTACTTC.

The chain uses TRBV25-1 and TRBJ2-2; D may match TRBD1 or TRBD2 (5 bases each). V gave up 6 bases and J gave up 6 bases, with 8 bases separating them. CDR3 length equals 12 residues. Germline V gene data show CDR1 as MGHDK and CDR2 as SYGVNS. CDR3 loop: CASRRGSGELFF. In DNA form, the CDR3 reads TGTGCCAGCAGGAGGGGTTCCGGGGAGCTGTTTTTT.